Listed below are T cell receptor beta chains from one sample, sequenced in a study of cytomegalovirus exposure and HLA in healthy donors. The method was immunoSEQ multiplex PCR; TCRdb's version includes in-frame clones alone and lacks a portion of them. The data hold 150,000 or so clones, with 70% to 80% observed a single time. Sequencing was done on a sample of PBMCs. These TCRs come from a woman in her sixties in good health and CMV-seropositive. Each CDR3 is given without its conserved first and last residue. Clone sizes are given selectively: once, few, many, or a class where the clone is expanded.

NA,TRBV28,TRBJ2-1,ATTTGPSSYNEQF
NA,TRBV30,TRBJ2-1,AWSLRGTLTDEQF
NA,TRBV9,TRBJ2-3,ASSVGREADTQY
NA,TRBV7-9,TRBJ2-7,ASSLGLRLAGPYEQY
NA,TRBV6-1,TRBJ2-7,ASTSQGGSYEQY
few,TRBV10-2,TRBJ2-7,ASSVDGTTLREQY
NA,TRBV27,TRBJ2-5,ASSGLGLAGLGETQY
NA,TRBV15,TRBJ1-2,ATSRDLTTRGFGYGYT
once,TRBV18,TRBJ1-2,ASSLGDRAYGYT
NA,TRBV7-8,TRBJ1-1,ASSSGPTGTEAF
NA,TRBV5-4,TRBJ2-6,ASSLLSGIGPSGANVLT
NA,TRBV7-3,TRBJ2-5,ASSDRMGTQY
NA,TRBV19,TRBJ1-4,ASSPTGARKSNEKLF
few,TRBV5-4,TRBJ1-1,ASSLGQMNTEAF
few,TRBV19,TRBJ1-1,ATYGGLNTEAF
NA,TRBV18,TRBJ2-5,ASSQRASQETQY
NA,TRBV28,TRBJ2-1,ASSSPLAGVGNEQF
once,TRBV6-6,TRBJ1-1,ASSLTGGSEAF
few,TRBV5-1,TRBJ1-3,ASSQTGDGNTIY
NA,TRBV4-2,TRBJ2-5,ASSQERETQY
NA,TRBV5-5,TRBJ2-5,ASSVGQVRPQY
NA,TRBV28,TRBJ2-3,ASSLSADTQY
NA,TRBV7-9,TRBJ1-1,ASSTSDRGRNTEAF